The sequence of this T cell receptor beta chain was determined in a study of cytomegalovirus exposure and HLA in healthy donors. Study results and limitations: Highest at DRB1 and lowest at HLA-C, TCR association rates differed among HLA loci in a later analysis. Serostatus for CMV was the only available immune exposure information. Upon later analysis, HLA-associated TCR beta chains proved more clonally expanded than other, equally common chains.

Germline V gene sequence: CDR1 GTSNPN, CDR2 SVGIG (reference sequence). Unmatched junction bases numbered 9, after V lost 5 bases and J lost 2 bases. This CDR3 has 15 residues. In this sample, this clone turned up once. Its antigen remains unidentified. It was with 60 Vbeta and 13 Jbeta primers that the PCR ran. Generated by immunoSEQ multiplex PCR, the TCRdb table keeps only in-frame clones and is missing some. The sample includes 250,000 to 350,000 clones, around 90% of them seen just once. Material: PBMCs. This TCR derives from a woman aged 18-29 years in good health and CMV-seronegative. This rearrangement joins TRBV30 to TRBJ2-3, with 8 nucleotides matching TRBD1. The CDR3 DNA follows: TGTGCCTGGCGGACAGGGATCGGTTCCACAGATACGCAGTATTTT. This codes for CAWRTGIGSTDTQYF.